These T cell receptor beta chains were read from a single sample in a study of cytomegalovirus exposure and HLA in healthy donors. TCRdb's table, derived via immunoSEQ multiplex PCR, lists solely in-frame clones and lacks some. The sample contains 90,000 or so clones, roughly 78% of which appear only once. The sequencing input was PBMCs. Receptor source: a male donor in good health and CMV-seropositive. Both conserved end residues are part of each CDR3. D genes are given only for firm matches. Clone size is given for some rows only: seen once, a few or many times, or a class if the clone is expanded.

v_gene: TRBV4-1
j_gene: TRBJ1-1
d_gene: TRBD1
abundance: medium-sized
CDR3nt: TGCGCCAGCAGCCAAGATGGCCAGGGGGCGCAAGGGACTGAAGCTTTCTTT
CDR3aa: CASSQDGQGAQGTEAFF

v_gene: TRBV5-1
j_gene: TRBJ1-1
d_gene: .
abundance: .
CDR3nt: TGCGCCAGCAGCCCGGGCTCGGGGGTGGGCACTGAAGCTTTCTTT
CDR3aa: CASSPGSGVGTEAFF

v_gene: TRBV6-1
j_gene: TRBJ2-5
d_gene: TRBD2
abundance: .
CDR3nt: TGTGCCAGCAACAGCGGGAGGGCCGAGGAGACCCAGTACTTC
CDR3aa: CASNSGRAEETQYF

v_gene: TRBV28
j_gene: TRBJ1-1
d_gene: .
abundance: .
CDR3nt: TGTGCCAGCAGTCACCGGGAGGGAACTGAAGCTTTCTTT
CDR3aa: CASSHREGTEAFF

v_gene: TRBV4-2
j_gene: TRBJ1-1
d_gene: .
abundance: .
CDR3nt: TGTGCCAGCAGCCAAGATGCCGGGACTGAAGCTTTCTTT
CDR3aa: CASSQDAGTEAFF

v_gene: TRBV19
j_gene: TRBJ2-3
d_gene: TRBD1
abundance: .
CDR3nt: TGTGCCAGTAGTGGAATCAGGGGGTCTGGCACAGATACGCAGTATTTT
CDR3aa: CASSGIRGSGTDTQYF

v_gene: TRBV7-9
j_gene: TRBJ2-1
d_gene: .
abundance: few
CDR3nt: TGTGCCAGCAGCCGGGACACGACCAACAATGAGCAGTTCTTC
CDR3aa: CASSRDTTNNEQFF

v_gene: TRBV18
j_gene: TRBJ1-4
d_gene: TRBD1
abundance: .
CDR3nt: TGTGCCAGCTCACGCCGACAGGGAATCGATGAAAAACTGTTTTTT
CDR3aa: CASSRRQGIDEKLFF

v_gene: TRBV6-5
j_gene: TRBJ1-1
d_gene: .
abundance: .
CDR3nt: TGTGCCAGCAGTTACGGCGGGAACACTGAAGCTTTCTTT
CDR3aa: CASSYGGNTEAFF

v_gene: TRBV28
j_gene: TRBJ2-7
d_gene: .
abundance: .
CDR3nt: TGTGCCAGCAGTTCCCCGGCGCGGCGGGGATACGAGCAGTACTTC
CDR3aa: CASSSPARRGYEQYF

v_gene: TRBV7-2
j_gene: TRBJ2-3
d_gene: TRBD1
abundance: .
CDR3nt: TGTGCCAGCAGCCAGGCCCAGGGGGCGGGGTATACGCAGTATTTT
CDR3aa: CASSQAQGAGYTQYF

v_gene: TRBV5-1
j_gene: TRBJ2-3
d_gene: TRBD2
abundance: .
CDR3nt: TGCGCCAGCAGCTCGGGACTAGCGGGGACCACAGATACGCAGTATTTT
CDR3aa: CASSSGLAGTTDTQYF